This T cell receptor beta chain was found in a study of blood T cells in healthy people across ages. Notes on the study in general: Aged donors had fewer naive CD4+ cells and lower diversity than long-lived donors.

Alongside a J-beta primer mix, a sample-barcoded 5' primer served in a second PCR lasting about 7 to 11 cycles. TCRdb passed the 5' RACE reads through MiXCR, listing each CDR3 protein once. The sample records hundreds of thousands of distinct CDR3 sequences, under 35% being singletons. The CDR3 length is 16 residues. Looked up from germline, CDR1 is MNHEY and CDR2 is SVGEGT. V dropped 5 bases and J dropped 4 bases, with 18 bases sitting between them. Remarks on this clonotype: Its specificity is unknown.

The sequence was obtained from a woman aged 80 or older in good health. The chain is built from TRBV6-2 or TRBV6-3 and TRBJ2-1, with D perhaps being TRBD1 or TRBD2 (6 bases each). The sample was blood. The CDR3 sequence: CASSPLRGALYNEQFF. The CDR3, as DNA: TGTGCCAGCAGTCCCTTGAGGGGGGCCTTATACAATGAGCAGTTCTTC.